These 4 T cell receptor beta chains were sequenced from one sample in a study of siplizumab effects on memory and regulatory T cells. Using immunoSEQ multiplex PCR, the repertoire was profiled, and TCRdb retains in-frame clones only, with some absent. Of 100,000 or so clones in the sample, more than 85% are singletons; the top ten hold 2.5% to 3%. Material for sequencing was CD4+ T cells sorted from blood. These receptors all come from a human donor in good health. Some clones in this sample may be carry-over from other donors' samples.

The chain combines TRBV5-1 with TRBJ1-2; 8 bases line up with TRBD1. The trim removed 0 bases at V and 4 bases at J, leaving 8 bases unmatched. The CDR3 has 16 residues. Germline lookup yields CDR1 SGHRS and CDR2 YFSETQ. This chain's CDR3 is CASSLGTGLSGYGYTF. The CDR3, as DNA: TGCGCCAGCAGCTTGGGGACAGGGTTGTCCGGCTATGGCTACACCTTC.

The rearrangement links TRBV4-1 to TRBJ1-2; the D is unclear. The CDR3 is 16 residues long. The V and J ends lost 0 bases and 7 bases respectively, with 18 bases between them. Germline CDR1 is MGHRA and CDR2 is YSYEKL. CDR3 DNA: TGCGCCAGCAGCCAAGAACAGACAAGTAATAAGGCTGGCTACACCTTC. This gives the protein CASSQEQTSNKAGYTF.

The chain employs TRBV4-2 and TRBJ2-1, with 7 positions matching TRBD2. CDR3 length: 14 residues. The germline gives CDR1 LGHNA, CDR2 YNFKEQ. V lost 0 bases and J lost 14; bases outside the gene matches: 10. The CDR3 reads CASSQDWAGTKKFF. The CDR3, as DNA: TGTGCCAGCAGCCAAGATTGGGCCGGGACTAAAAAGTTCTTC.

The rearrangement uses TRBV29-1 and TRBJ2-5; TRBD1 aligns across 7 bases. The CDR3 extends over 13 amino acids. With 4 bases clipped from V and 5 bases from J, the junction kept 7 bases outside the gene matches. Germline V gene data show CDR1 as SQVTM and CDR2 as ANQGSEA. CDR3 loop: CSVAQTGKETQYF. The CDR3 DNA is TGCAGCGTTGCCCAGACAGGGAAGGAGACCCAGTACTTC.